Here is one T cell receptor (beta chain) with its context. The sample belongs to a study of blood T cell repertoires in COVID-19. On the study more broadly: The cDNA or gDNA used as material had been derived from T cells, B-cell-depleted T cells, or PBMCs.

Deletions cut 6 bases from V and 5 bases from J, with 16 bases between. This CDR3 comprises 14 residues. Germline V gives CDR1 MNHEY, CDR2 SVGAGI. Per the original methods: From reference gene primer amplification, estimates of nucleated cell counts were derived. The protocol was immunoSEQ multiplex PCR, while the TCRdb copy is restricted to in-frame clones and leaves out a portion. V and J calls plus clone size are reproduced from that table; the DNA served to infer D and trimming. Of 140,000 to 150,000 clones listed, under 90% are singletons. This TCR was sampled from a human donor in a cohort sampled during active COVID-19. The sample comprised peripheral blood. The chain carries TRBV6-5 and TRBJ1-1; D is unclear. CDR3 coding DNA: TGTGCCAGCAGACTATCGGATACGGGGACTGAAGCTTTCTTT. Translation gives CASRLSDTGTEAFF.